These 25 T cell receptor beta chains were sequenced from one sample in a study of shared clonotypes between healthy human individuals. Sequencing was performed with immunoSEQ multiplex PCR; in TCRdb, only in-frame clones are kept and a portion is missing. The table includes a few million clones, about 92% detected once. Sequenced material: naive CD4+ T cells from PBMCs. This sample's subset: CD45RA+ positively selected. The receptors shown here come from a man between 18 and 29 years old in good health. Some clones in this sample may be carry-over from other donors' samples.

The chain joins TRBV6-5 to TRBJ1-2; 10 bases map to TRBD1. Germline assignment: CDR1 MNHEY and CDR2 SVGAGI. CDR3 length: 13 amino acids. The trim removed 6 bases at V and 5 bases at J, leaving 3 bases unmatched. CDR3 sequence: CASRRGQGYGYTF. The DNA of the CDR3 is TGTGCCAGCAGAAGGGGACAGGGGTATGGCTACACCTTC.

For this clone: Other DNA variants within this sample encode the same CDR3. The rearrangement joins TRBV5-1 to TRBJ2-2, with D hard to call. CDR3 size: 13 residues. CDR1 SGHRS and CDR2 YFSETQ come from the germline V gene. Trimming took 0 bases from V and 4 from J, leaving 4 bases between them. This CDR3 is CASSLVSTGELFF. The DNA of the CDR3 is TGCGCCAGCAGCTTGGTATCCACCGGGGAGCTGTTTTTT.

This clone was counted once. This chain links TRBV6-4 with TRBJ1-2; possible D gene TRBD1, 5 bases. V was shortened by 6 bases and J by 8 bases, with 16 bases between the two germline ends. This CDR3 is built from 13 residues. Germline V gives CDR1 MRHNA, CDR2 SNTAGT. Here the CDR3 DNA reads TGTGCCAGCAGATCCAGGGCCGGAGGGGGCTACACCTTC. Protein: CASRSRAGGGYTF.

V is TRBV28 and J is TRBJ1-1; TRBD1 matches at 9 bases. This CDR3 region has 11 residues. The germline CDR1 and CDR2 sequences are MDHEN and SYDVKM. After removal of 8 bases from V and 13 bases from J, the junction contained 8 bases not matched to a gene. The CDR3 sequence is CASFRGTGYFF. CDR3 DNA sequence: TGTGCCAGCTTTAGGGGGACAGGGTATTTCTTT.

The rearrangement links TRBV19 to TRBJ1-4; 12 bases fit TRBD1. The length of the CDR3 is 19 residues. V trimming: 3 bases; J trimming: 4 bases; junction bases outside the gene matches: 12. The germline CDR1 and CDR2 sequences are LNHDA and SQIVND (reference sequence). The CDR3 DNA sequence: TGTGCCAGTAGTATTATCCCGGGACAGGGGGCGCAGGGTAATGAAAAACTGTTTTTT. Translation: CASSIIPGQGAQGNEKLFF.

The V gene is TRBV12-5, the J gene TRBJ2-1, with D possibly called TRBD1 or TRBD2 (6 bases each). Germline CDR1 reads LGHNT; CDR2 reads FRNRAP. Trimming pared 2 bases from V and 7 bases from J, leaving 9 bases between. This CDR3 has 13 amino acids. The DNA of the CDR3 is TGTGCTAGTGGTTTGCTAGGGGGGAATGAGCAGTTCTTC. It yields the protein CASGLLGGNEQFF.

V and J are TRBV7-3 and TRBJ1-5; D uncertain. The V gene's germline CDR1 is SGHTA and CDR2 FQGTGA. Trimming shortened V by 2 bases and J by 7 bases, and 9 bases separated the two germline ends. This CDR3 contains 13 residues. The CDR3 DNA is TGTGCCAGCAGCTTATCTGCGGGCCAGCCCCAGCATTTT. Residues: CASSLSAGQPQHF.

The J gene is TRBJ2-7, the V gene TRBV5-1; tentatively, D is TRBD2 (5 bases). The CDR3 spans 15 residues. Germline values: CDR1 SGHRS, CDR2 YFSETQ. Trimming removed 0 bases at V and 5 bases at J, with 15 bases between. CDR3 bases: TGCGCCAGCAGCTTGGCCCGGGGTGCTCGAGACGAGCAGTACTTC. Protein product: CASSLARGARDEQYF.

This clone appeared a few times. The chain joins TRBV7-9 to TRBJ2-2; D not certain. Germline CDR1 and CDR2: SEHNR and FQNEAQ (reference sequence). With 10 bases removed from V and 2 bases from J, the gap between germline ends came to 14 bases. This CDR3 is 14 amino acids long. The CDR3 reads CATLGWANTGELFF. Written as DNA, the CDR3 is TGTGCCACCCTTGGTTGGGCAAACACCGGGGAGCTGTTTTTT.

The chain has TRBV10-3 and TRBJ2-2, with 15 bases that match TRBD2. Germline lookup yields CDR1 ENHRY and CDR2 SYGVKD. J lost 6 bases, V lost 6 bases, and 2 bases had no gene match. The CDR3 sequence is 15 residues long. The CDR3 DNA sequence: TGTGCCATCAGAGGACTAGCGGGAGGGGCCGGGGAGCTGTTTTTT. Translated: CAIRGLAGGAGELFF.

This rearrangement joins TRBV21-1 to TRBJ2-1; the table calls TRBD1, which could not be checked here. TRBV21-1 is listed as a pseudogene. This CDR3 is built from 15 residues. CDR3 region: CASSTRGQPRVEQFF. CDR3 in DNA: TGTGCCAGCAGCACCCGAGGACAGCCCCGAGTCGAGCAGTTCTTC.

The table lists this clone with a few counts. J is TRBJ1-3 and V is TRBV28; D not resolved. There are 12 residues in the CDR3. The germline CDR1 and CDR2 sequences are MDHEN and SYDVKM. V was clipped by 4 bases and J by 8 bases, with 9 bases between them. The CDR3 spells CASSSRMDTIYF. DNA for the CDR3: TGTGCCAGCAGTTCAAGGATGGACACCATATATTTT.

This chain links TRBV9 with TRBJ2-3, with TRBD2 matching 9 bases. V gave up 0 bases and J gave up 3 bases; unmatched junction bases: 8. The CDR3 covers 17 residues. Germline lookup yields CDR1 SGDLS and CDR2 YYNGEE. In DNA, the CDR3 is TGTGCCAGCAGCGTAGCTGTGGTAGCGGGAGTGACAGATACGCAGTATTTT. It yields the protein CASSVAVVAGVTDTQYF. Filled out from reference TRBV9 and TRBJ2-3, the complete variable domain reads DSGVTQTPKHLITATGQRVTLRCSPRSGDLSVYWYQQSLDQGLQFLIQYYNGEERAKGNILERFSAQQFPDLHSELNLSSLELGDSALYFCASSVAVVAGVTDTQYFGPGTRLTVL.

As regards this clone: Additional DNA sequences in this sample encode the identical CDR3. The genes are TRBV30 and TRBJ1-3; D not resolved. CDR1 and CDR2 (germline): GTSNPN, SVGIG (reference sequence). V shed 2 bases and J shed 1 base, with 9 bases lying between them. The CDR3 is made up of 14 amino acids. DNA for the CDR3: TGTGCCTGGAGTTTGGGTGTTTCTGGAAACACCATATATTTT. Protein product: CAWSLGVSGNTIYF.

The gene calls are TRBV5-1 and TRBJ2-1; 11 bases are shared with TRBD2. CDR1 is SGHRS and CDR2 is YFSETQ in the germline V gene. V was clipped by 7 bases and J by 4 bases; unmatched bases: 7. The CDR3 is 15 residues long. The CDR3 DNA follows: TGCGCCAGCCGGTTGGGACTAGCGGCTTACAATGAGCAGTTCTTC. Residues: CASRLGLAAYNEQFF.

This clone was observed once. This chain links TRBV9 with TRBJ2-1; D remains unclear. The V gene's germline CDR1 is SGDLS and CDR2 YYNGEE. This CDR3 region has 16 residues. Trimming stripped 0 bases from V and 0 bases from J, with 10 bases between. As DNA, the CDR3 is TGTGCCAGCAGCGTAGTCGGTCAGAGCTCCTACAATGAGCAGTTCTTC. It encodes CASSVVGQSSYNEQFF.

The rearrangement joins TRBV30 to TRBJ1-3; 8 nucleotides match TRBD1. The length of the CDR3 is 14 residues. Looked up from germline, CDR1 is GTSNPN and CDR2 is SVGIG (reference sequence). With V trimmed by 8 bases and J by 9 bases, 15 bases remained unmatched. CDR3 protein: CAGRRGLLEGTIYF. The CDR3 nucleotides are TGTGCCGGGCGCAGGGGGCTTCTGGAAGGCACCATATATTTT.

This chain links TRBV10-3 with TRBJ2-7, with a weak D call TRBD1 (6 bases). The germline gives CDR1 ENHRY, CDR2 SYGVKD. V was trimmed by 0 bases and J by 5 bases, leaving 11 bases between them. The length of the CDR3 is 14 residues. CDR3 amino acids: CAISESGRGDEQYF. For the CDR3, the DNA is TGTGCCATCAGTGAGTCAGGCAGGGGAGACGAGCAGTACTTC.

The CDR3 sequence is CASSYSRLAGQQYF. The CDR3 region has the DNA TGTGCCAGCAGTTACTCCCGACTAGCGGGACAGCAGTACTTC. The chain uses TRBV6-6 and TRBJ2-7; TRBD2 aligns across 11 bases. The length of the CDR3 is 14 residues. Per the germline V gene, CDR1 is MNHNY and CDR2 is SVGAGI (reference sequence). Unmatched junction bases numbered 3, after V lost 0 bases and J lost 8 bases.

This rearrangement joins TRBV6-5 to TRBJ2-1; perhaps TRBD2 as D (6 bases). V was clipped by 4 bases and J by 4 bases, with 11 bases between them. CDR1 MNHEY and CDR2 SVGAGI come from the germline V gene. The CDR3 length is 14 residues. CDR3 nucleotides: TGTGCCAGCAGTTTCCGGGAGACATACAATGAGCAGTTCTTC. Residues: CASSFRETYNEQFF.

V is TRBV6-1 and J is TRBJ1-1; 7 positions agree with TRBD1. The CDR3 consists of 14 residues. Germline CDR1 reads MNHNS; CDR2 reads SASEGT. The V segment lost 6 bases and the J segment 8 bases; nucleotides outside the gene matches: 12. CDR3: CASRLGQAGSEAFF. CDR3 coding DNA: TGTGCCAGCAGGCTCGGACAGGCTGGGTCGGAAGCTTTCTTT.

This rearrangement joins TRBV7-2 to TRBJ2-6, with D uncertain. From germline, CDR1 is SGHTA and CDR2 FQGNSA. The V gene lost 6 bases and the J gene lost 3 bases, with 6 bases spanning the gap. The CDR3 spans 13 residues. CDR3 bases: TGTGCCAGCAGTAGGAGTGGGGCCAACGTCCTGACTTTC. Translating it yields CASSRSGANVLTF.

The V gene is TRBV6-5, the J gene TRBJ1-3; no clear D. CDR3 length: 15 residues. The germline V gene encodes CDR1 MNHEY and CDR2 SVGAGI. Trimming stripped 6 bases from V and 0 bases from J, with 12 bases between. The CDR3 bases are TGTGCCAGCAGGTCTCTCGGGGACTCTGGAAACACCATATATTTT. Its translation: CASRSLGDSGNTIYF.

The chain has TRBV5-1 and TRBJ2-1; D is possibly TRBD1 (6 bases). V was cut by 6 bases and J by 1 base, with 14 bases left in between. The CDR3 is 15 residues long. Germline CDR1 SGHRS, CDR2 YFSETQ. The CDR3 nucleotides read TGCGCCAGCAACTCTCGGACAGCTTCCTACAATGAGCAGTTCTTC. Its translation is CASNSRTASYNEQFF.

This rearrangement joins TRBV4-2 to TRBJ2-2; a weak D match, TRBD2 (6 bases). The V gene lost 1 base and the J gene lost 0 bases, with 12 bases spanning the gap. Germline-derived CDR1 and CDR2 are LGHNA and YNFKEQ. This CDR3 has 17 residues. The CDR3 DNA reads TGTGCCAGCAGCCAAGCGTTGACGGGAGCGAACACCGGGGAGCTGTTTTTT. As protein: CASSQALTGANTGELFF.